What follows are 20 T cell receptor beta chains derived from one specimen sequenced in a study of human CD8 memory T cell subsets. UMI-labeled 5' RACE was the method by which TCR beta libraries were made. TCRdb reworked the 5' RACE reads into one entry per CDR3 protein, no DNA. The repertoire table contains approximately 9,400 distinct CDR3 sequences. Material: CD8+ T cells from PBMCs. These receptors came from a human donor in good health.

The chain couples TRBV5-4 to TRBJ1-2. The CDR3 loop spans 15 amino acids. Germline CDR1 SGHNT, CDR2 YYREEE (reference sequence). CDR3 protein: CASSLGGAPAYGYTF.

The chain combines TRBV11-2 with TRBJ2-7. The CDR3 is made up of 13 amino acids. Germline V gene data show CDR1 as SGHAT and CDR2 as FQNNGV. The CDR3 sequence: CARLNEDGYEQYF.

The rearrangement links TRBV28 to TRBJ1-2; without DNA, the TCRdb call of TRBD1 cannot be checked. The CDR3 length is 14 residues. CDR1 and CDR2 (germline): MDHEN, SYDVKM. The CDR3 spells CASSTTHRVPGYTF.

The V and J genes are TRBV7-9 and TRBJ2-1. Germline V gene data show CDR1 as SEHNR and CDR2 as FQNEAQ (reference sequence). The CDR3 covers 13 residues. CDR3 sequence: CASSFPTDEEQFF.

This chain's CDR3 is CASSNPGGTYGYTF. V gene TRBV7-8 combines with J gene TRBJ1-2; the D call of TRBD1 rests on TCRdb alone, since no DNA is present to check it. The CDR3 length is 14 residues. Germline V gives CDR1 SGHVS, CDR2 FQNEAQ.

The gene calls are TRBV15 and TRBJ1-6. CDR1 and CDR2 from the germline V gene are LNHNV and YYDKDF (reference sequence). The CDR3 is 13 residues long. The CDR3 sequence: CATRRGYNSPLHF.

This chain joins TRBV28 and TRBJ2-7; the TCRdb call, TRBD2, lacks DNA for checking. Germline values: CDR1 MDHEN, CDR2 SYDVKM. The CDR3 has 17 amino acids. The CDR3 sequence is CASSSPDRLAGGYEQYF.

This chain's CDR3 is CASSLVPGLADLETQYF. V and J are TRBV27 and TRBJ2-5; TCRdb lists TRBD2, though no DNA is available to test this call. In germline, CDR1 is MNHEY, CDR2 SMNVEV (reference sequence). This CDR3 has 17 amino acids.

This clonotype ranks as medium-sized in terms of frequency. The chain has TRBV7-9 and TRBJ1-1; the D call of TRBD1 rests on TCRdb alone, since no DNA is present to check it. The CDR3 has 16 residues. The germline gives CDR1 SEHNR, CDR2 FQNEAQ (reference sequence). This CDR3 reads CASSLGGQGLNTEAFF.

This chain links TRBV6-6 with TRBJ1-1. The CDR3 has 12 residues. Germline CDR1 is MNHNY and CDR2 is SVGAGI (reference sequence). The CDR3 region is CASKKKKGEAFF.

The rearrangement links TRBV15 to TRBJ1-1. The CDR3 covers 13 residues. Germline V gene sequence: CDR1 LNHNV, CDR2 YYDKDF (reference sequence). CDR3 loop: CATSRDTRPEAFF. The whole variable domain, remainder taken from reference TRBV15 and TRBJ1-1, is DAMVIQNPRYQVTQFGKPVTLSCSQTLNHNVMYWYQQKSSQAPKLLFHYYDKDFNNEADTPDNFQSRRPNTSFCFLDIRSPGLGDTAMYLCATSRDTRPEAFFGQGTRLTVV.

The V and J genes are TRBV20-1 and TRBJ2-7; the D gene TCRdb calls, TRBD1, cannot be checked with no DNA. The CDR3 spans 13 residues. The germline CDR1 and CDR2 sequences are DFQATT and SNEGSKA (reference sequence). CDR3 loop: CSARGPQTYEQYF.

CDR3 sequence: CSARLLQAEAFF. The chain couples TRBV29-1 to TRBJ1-1; TCRdb outputs TRBD1, but without DNA this stays unchecked. Germline CDR1 and CDR2: SQVTM and ANQGSEA. This CDR3 is built from 12 residues.

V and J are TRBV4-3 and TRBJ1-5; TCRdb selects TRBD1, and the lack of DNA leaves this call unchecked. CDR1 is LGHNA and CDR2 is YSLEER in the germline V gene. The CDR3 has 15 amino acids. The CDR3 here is CASSQNRATNQPQHF.

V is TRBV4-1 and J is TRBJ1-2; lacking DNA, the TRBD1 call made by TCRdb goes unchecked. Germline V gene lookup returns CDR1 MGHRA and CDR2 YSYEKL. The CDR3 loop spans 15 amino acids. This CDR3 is CASSPEVGGKYGYTF.

This chain's CDR3 is CASSQGGNEQFF. The chain combines TRBV12-3 or TRBV12-4 with TRBJ2-1; TCRdb's D call, TRBD1, is unchecked because there is no DNA. This CDR3 contains 12 residues.

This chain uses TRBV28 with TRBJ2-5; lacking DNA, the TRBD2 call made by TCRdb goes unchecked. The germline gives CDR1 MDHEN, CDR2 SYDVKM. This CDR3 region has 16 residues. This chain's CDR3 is CASSASRDSSRETQYF.

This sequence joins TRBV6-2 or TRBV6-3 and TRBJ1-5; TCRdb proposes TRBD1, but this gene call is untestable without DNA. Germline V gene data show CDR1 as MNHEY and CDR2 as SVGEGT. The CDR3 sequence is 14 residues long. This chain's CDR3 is CASTEGRSNQPQHF.

The CDR3: CATLNRDRGLLNTGELFF. The chain employs TRBV28 and TRBJ2-2; the TCRdb call, TRBD1, lacks DNA for checking. The CDR3 totals 18 residues. The germline V gene has CDR1 MDHEN and CDR2 SYDVKM. Based on the CDR3 plus reference TRBV28 and TRBJ2-2, the full variable domain is DVKVTQSSRYLVKRTGEKVFLECVQDMDHENMFWYRQDPGLGLRLIYFSYDVKMKEKGDIPEGYSVSREKKERFSLILESASTNQTSMYLCATLNRDRGLLNTGELFFGEGSRLTVL.

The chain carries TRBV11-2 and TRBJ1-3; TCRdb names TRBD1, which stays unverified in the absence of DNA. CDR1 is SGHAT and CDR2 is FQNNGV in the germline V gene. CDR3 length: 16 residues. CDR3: CASSPGQFVSGNTIYF.